Reported below is one T cell receptor beta chain. This specimen comes from a study of human T cells and chemical hapten exposure. TCRdb ran MiXCR on the RACE reads and lists one entry per CDR3 protein. Here the sample spans about 74,000 distinct CDR3 sequences, approximately 32% being singletons. Regarding time point: patch test 1, 2 weeks after DPC sensitization. Treatment of the sample: therapeutic diphenylcyclopropenone sensitization with weekly scalp DPC. Prior to application of each patch test, blood was drawn. V was pared by 1 base and J by 2 bases, with 1 base of the junction left unmatched. The CDR3 has 15 residues. Germline V lookup: CDR1 LGHDT, CDR2 YNNKEL (reference sequence).

The V and J genes are TRBV3-1 and TRBJ1-3; 8 nucleotides line up with TRBD1. This receptor was taken from a man aged 35-49 years with alopecia areata. Some clones in this sample may be carry-over from other donors' samples. The sequences come from whole blood, collected in connection with sensitization to the hapten diphenylcyclopropenone (DPC). CDR3 in amino acids: CASSQARGPGNTIYF. DNA of the CDR3: TGTGCCAGCAGCCAAGCCAGGGGGCCTGGAAACACCATATATTTT.